Listed here are 28 T cell receptor beta chains from one sample, sequenced in a study of identifying expanded T cells in peripheral blood (dated by TCRdb to between 2018 and 2021). Receptors were amplified or captured by the immunoSEQ multiplex PCR assay. In its TCRdb copy, this immuneACCESS table keeps in-frame sequences only and misses some clones. Where compared with another copy, unresolved V genes explain less than half of these, and the others have no known cause. This sample gives some 120,000 clones in total; around four fifths of them show up just once. The ten largest clones take up 3% to 3.5% of the sample. The sample consisted of blood. Every receptor here comes from a person between 18 and 75 years old in good health.

V usage is TRBV21-1 and J usage is TRBJ2-3; the tabulated D call, TRBD1, remains unverified against the DNA. TRBV21-1 is described as a pseudogene. The CDR3 has 14 amino acids. Here the CDR3 reads CASNKQGPRGTQYF. The CDR3 nucleotides read TGTGCCAGCAATAAACAGGGACCCAGGGGTACGCAGTATTTT.

The CDR3 loop reads CASSGQGLDTEAFF. In DNA form, the CDR3 reads TGTGCCAGCAGCGGACAGGGGTTGGACACTGAAGCTTTCTTT. V and J are TRBV11-2 and TRBJ1-1, with 9 bases matching TRBD1. The CDR3 consists of 14 residues. The germline V gene has CDR1 SGHAT and CDR2 FQNNGV. Unmatched junction bases numbered 4, after V lost 5 bases and J lost 3 bases.

This CDR3 is CASSTTATNEKLFF. CDR3 sequence (DNA): TGTGCCAGCAGTACGACAGCAACTAATGAAAAACTGTTTTTT. The V call is TRBV6-5, the J call TRBJ1-4; D may be TRBD1 (5 bases). CDR1 is MNHEY, CDR2 SVGAGI, per germline. The CDR3 spans 14 residues. V gave up 5 bases and J gave up 0 bases, with 7 bases separating them.

This clone was recorded a few times. V and J are TRBV6-4 and TRBJ1-1; D is uncertain. Germline V lookup: CDR1 MRHNA, CDR2 SNTAGT. V lost 4 bases and J 0 bases, leaving 6 bases between the germline ends. The CDR3 has 13 residues. The CDR3 region has the DNA TGTGCCAGCAGTGTTTCGGTGAACACTGAAGCTTTCTTT. Translation gives CASSVSVNTEAFF.

This chain links TRBV9 with TRBJ1-2, with 7 bases fitting TRBD1. Trimming removed 3 bases from V and 4 bases from J; junction bases left unmatched: 3. Germline V gene sequence: CDR1 SGDLS, CDR2 YYNGEE. The CDR3 consists of 13 residues. The CDR3 spells CASSEGDSYGYTF. The CDR3 region has the DNA TGTGCCAGCAGCGAGGGGGACAGCTATGGCTACACCTTC.

The chain links TRBV18 to TRBJ2-5; D is uncertain. Germline V lookup: CDR1 KGHSH, CDR2 LQKENI. The CDR3 is made up of 15 amino acids. V lost 0 bases to trimming and J lost 2 bases, with 10 bases between them. The CDR3 nucleotides read TGTGCCAGCTCACCACCCCCGGCACTTCAAGAGACCCAGTACTTC. Translated: CASSPPPALQETQYF.

The rearrangement links TRBV5-1 to TRBJ2-7, with D possibly matching TRBD1 (6 bases). The germline V gene has CDR1 SGHRS and CDR2 YFSETQ. This CDR3 comprises 13 residues. Trimming stripped 0 bases from V and 2 bases from J, with 6 bases between. The CDR3 loop reads CASSLDRAYEQYF. The DNA for the CDR3 is TGCGCCAGCAGCTTGGACAGGGCCTACGAGCAGTACTTC.

The chain recombines TRBV6-5 with TRBJ2-7; no firm D call. CDR1 and CDR2 from the germline V gene are MNHEY and SVGAGI. CDR3 length: 13 residues. V lost 0 bases to trimming and J lost 9 bases, with 12 bases between them. The CDR3 region is CASSYSLRTRQYF. CDR3 bases: TGTGCCAGCAGTTACTCCCTTCGGACGCGGCAGTACTTC.

V gene TRBV5-6 combines with J gene TRBJ1-2; D is possibly TRBD1 (5 bases). This CDR3 has 13 amino acids. The germline V gene has CDR1 SGHDT and CDR2 YYEEEE. V was clipped by 3 bases and J by 7 bases, with 13 bases between them. CDR3 bases: TGTGCCAGCAGCTGGGGGGAACGCGGTGGCTACACCTTC. It codes for CASSWGERGGYTF. Supplemented by reference TRBV5-6 and TRBJ1-2, the full variable domain reads DAGVTQSPTHLIKTRGQQVTLRCSPKSGHDTVSWYQQALGQGPQFIFQYYEEEERQRGNFPDRFSGHQFPNYSSELNVNALLLGDSALYLCASSWGERGGYTFGSGTRLTVV.

The chain links TRBV10-2 to TRBJ1-2; maybe TRBD1 (6 bases). CDR1 is WSHSY and CDR2 is SAAADI in the germline V gene. Trimming removed 6 bases at V and 2 bases at J, with 22 bases between. The CDR3 spans 17 residues. The CDR3 DNA is TGCGCCAGCAGGGCCACCAGGGGAAAAATCGTAAACTATGGCTACACCTTC. Protein: CASRATRGKIVNYGYTF.

The V and J genes are TRBV4-3 and TRBJ2-2; a weak D match, TRBD2 (5 bases). This CDR3 has 16 amino acids. The germline V and J ends were trimmed by 3 bases and 0 bases, with 11 bases remaining between them. CDR1 LGHNA and CDR2 YSLEER come from the germline V gene. CDR3 DNA: TGCGCCAGCAGCCAGAGGACTGGACCGAACACCGGGGAGCTGTTTTTT. Encoded protein: CASSQRTGPNTGELFF.

The V gene is TRBV4-2, the J gene TRBJ1-2; D is uncertain. Germline lookup yields CDR1 LGHNA and CDR2 YNFKEQ. CDR3 length: 14 residues. The ends were cut back, 3 bases at V and 8 bases at J, with 16 bases in the middle. The CDR3, as DNA: TGTGCCAGCAGCCATCGCGAACCCATCGGGGGCTACACCTTC. Protein product: CASSHREPIGGYTF.

This clone was detected only once. V usage is TRBV27 and J usage is TRBJ2-7; 10 bases are shared with TRBD1. V dropped 1 base and J dropped 5; count of bases not matched to a gene: 5. Germline V gives CDR1 MNHEY, CDR2 SMNVEV (reference sequence). This CDR3 has 15 amino acids. The CDR3 sequence: CASSLWTGGGDEQYF. CDR3 bases: TGTGCCAGCAGTTTATGGACAGGGGGGGGTGACGAGCAGTACTTC.

This sequence joins TRBV2 and TRBJ1-4, with D uncertain. V lost 3 bases and J lost 8, with 13 bases in between. The length of the CDR3 is 14 residues. Per germline, CDR1 SNHLY and CDR2 FYNNEI. The CDR3 spells CASSDYRAGEKLFF. As DNA, the CDR3 is TGTGCCAGCAGTGATTACCGGGCGGGGGAAAAACTGTTTTTT.

This chain uses TRBV7-9 with TRBJ1-2, with a weak D call TRBD1 (5 bases). Trimming left V 2 bases short and J 5 bases short, with 15 bases between. CDR3 length: 15 residues. Germline V lookup: CDR1 SEHNR, CDR2 FQNEAQ (reference sequence). In nucleotides, the CDR3 is TGTGCCAGCAGCTTAACAGGAGTTGAGGGGTATGGCTACACCTTC. Its translation is CASSLTGVEGYGYTF.

The CDR3 sequence is CASSLLPGGKTGELFF. The CDR3 DNA reads TGTGCCAGCAGTTTATTGCCAGGTGGTAAGACCGGGGAGCTGTTTTTT. The chain couples TRBV27 to TRBJ2-2; no clear D gene. In germline, CDR1 is MNHEY, CDR2 SMNVEV (reference sequence). The CDR3 is made up of 16 amino acids. Trimming removed 1 base at V and 5 bases at J, with 14 bases between.

The genes are TRBV7-3 and TRBJ2-1; D is unresolved. CDR1 SGHTA and CDR2 FQGTGA come from the germline V gene. V gave up 3 bases and J gave up 5 bases, with 5 bases separating them. CDR3 length: 12 amino acids. The CDR3 DNA follows: TGTGCCAGCAGCTTGGCAAACAATGAGCAGTTCTTC. Translating it yields CASSLANNEQFF.

The CDR3 sequence: CASSYSSGGYEQYF. DNA of the CDR3: TGTGCCAGCAGTTACTCTAGCGGGGGCTACGAGCAGTACTTC. The chain uses TRBV6-5 and TRBJ2-7, with TRBD2 identical over 9 bases. Germline V gives CDR1 MNHEY, CDR2 SVGAGI. The CDR3 consists of 14 residues. Germline trimming cut 0 bases from V and 3 bases from J; bases unmatched to any gene: 0.

The chain has TRBV2 and TRBJ2-4; TRBD2 might be the D (5 bases). V lost 1 base and J 11 bases, leaving 15 bases between the germline ends. This CDR3 spans 14 amino acids. Germline V CDR1 and CDR2: SNHLY, FYNNEI. CDR3 loop: CASSEDRRPRVQYF. The CDR3 region has the DNA TGTGCCAGCAGTGAAGATCGGCGTCCGCGGGTTCAGTACTTC.

V and J are TRBV11-2 and TRBJ1-2; the D gene is possibly TRBD1 (6 bases). The CDR3 is 18 residues long. In germline, CDR1 is SGHAT, CDR2 FQNNGV. Trimming removed 1 base at V and 7 bases at J, with 25 bases between. CDR3 coding DNA: TGTGCCAGCAGCTTAGGGGTGGGAGACAGGTCCCTTTCAACTGGCTACACCTTC. Its protein is CASSLGVGDRSLSTGYTF.

The J gene is TRBJ1-2, the V gene TRBV30; D possibly corresponds to TRBD1 (5 bases). This CDR3 contains 15 residues. The V end was cut by 4 bases, the J end by 4 bases, with 19 bases between. The germline V gene encodes CDR1 GTSNPN and CDR2 SVGIG (reference sequence). The CDR3 sequence: CAWNPPQGSSYGYTF. CDR3 sequence (DNA): TGTGCCTGGAATCCCCCGCAGGGAAGTAGCTATGGCTACACCTTC.

This clone was recorded once. The chain combines TRBV10-2 with TRBJ1-1; D may be TRBD1 (6 bases). This CDR3 contains 14 residues. Trimming removed 4 bases from V and 4 bases from J, with 13 bases in between. CDR1 is WSHSY and CDR2 is SAAADI in the germline V gene. The DNA for the CDR3 is TGCGCCAGCAGTGGGCGTCGAGGGGGCACTGAAGCTTTCTTT. Translated, it gives CASSGRRGGTEAFF.

This clone was picked up a small number of times. V gene TRBV5-1 combines with J gene TRBJ2-2; weak D call: TRBD2 (5 bases). Germline V gene data show CDR1 as SGHRS and CDR2 as YFSETQ. The CDR3 runs to 15 residues. V dropped 5 bases and J dropped 0 bases, with 11 bases sitting between them. In nucleotides, the CDR3 is TGCGCCAGCAGTTCAGAGGGTTCGAACACCGGGGAGCTGTTTTTT. Translating gives CASSSEGSNTGELFF.

Ten or more counts support this clone. V and J are TRBV2 and TRBJ2-7, with no clear D. Trimming pared 1 base from V and 3 bases from J, leaving 7 bases between. CDR3 size: 13 residues. The germline gives CDR1 SNHLY, CDR2 FYNNEI. CDR3 DNA: TGTGCCAGCAGTGAAGTAAACAGCTACGAGCAGTACTTC. Its protein is CASSEVNSYEQYF.

The genes are TRBV6-5 and TRBJ1-6, with a tentative D call TRBD1 (5 bases). Germline CDR1 reads MNHEY; CDR2 reads SVGAGI. The CDR3 covers 15 residues. Between the trimmed V and J ends, which lost 0 bases and 8 bases, there was a span of 11 bases. The DNA of the CDR3 is TGTGCCAGCAGTTACTCCTGGCAGGGATATTCACCCCTCCACTTT. Its translation is CASSYSWQGYSPLHF.

V and J are TRBV6-5 and TRBJ1-1; 8 bases are shared with TRBD1. After removal of 2 bases from V and 4 bases from J, the junction contained 9 bases not matched to a gene. Per the germline V gene, CDR1 is MNHEY and CDR2 is SVGAGI. This CDR3 is 16 amino acids long. The DNA for the CDR3 is TGTGCCAGCAGTTACCACTTATTAGGACAGGGCACTGAAGCTTTCTTT. As protein: CASSYHLLGQGTEAFF.

The rearrangement uses TRBV4-3 and TRBJ2-2; maybe TRBD1 (5 bases). CDR1 and CDR2 from the germline V gene are LGHNA and YSLEER. The ends were cut back, 2 bases at V and 6 bases at J, with 16 bases in the middle. This CDR3 spans 16 amino acids. CDR3 coding DNA: TGCGCCAGCAGCCAAAAGACAGTATCCCTCGCCGGGGAGCTGTTTTTT. Translating it yields CASSQKTVSLAGELFF.

J is TRBJ1-2 and V is TRBV10-3, with a weak D call TRBD1 (6 bases). The germline V and J ends were trimmed by 3 bases and 0 bases, with 17 bases remaining between them. The CDR3 is 17 amino acids. Per germline, CDR1 ENHRY and CDR2 SYGVKD. The CDR3 DNA follows: TGTGCCATCAGTGATCCTGACAGGATCCATTCTAACTATGGCTACACCTTC. Translated: CAISDPDRIHSNYGYTF.